The 18 T cell receptor beta chains in this list originate from one sample, sequenced in a study of vaccination and CD4 T cells after COVID-19. Sequenced with the Oncomine TCR Beta short-read assay was DNA taken from cultured CD4+ T cells. TCRdb independently ran MiXCR on the PCR reads; one entry per CDR3 protein. The sample shows more than 15,000 distinct CDR3 sequences, 45% to 65% of them seen only once. The treatment is: 10-day PBMC culture with coronavirus spike peptide pools or control peptides (ViraFEST assay). These receptors have no known antigen. Sequencing was done on a sample of CD4+ T cells from blood, cultured in vitro. The source of these receptors is a human donor who had recovered from COVID-19.

The V call is TRBV11-1, the J call TRBJ1-1; possible D gene TRBD1, 5 bases. The CDR3 contains 15 residues. Trimming cost V 4 bases and J 4 bases, with 16 bases left between them. Germline V lookup: CDR1 SGHAT, CDR2 FQDESV (reference sequence). The CDR3 coding sequence is TGTGCCAGCAGCTCCTCGACTCCGGGGGTCACTGAAGCTTTCTTT. This gives the protein CASSSSTPGVTEAFF.

J is TRBJ2-7 and V is TRBV10-3, with TRBD2 identical over 8 bases. V trimming: 3 bases; J trimming: 3 bases; junction bases outside the gene matches: 4. This CDR3 spans 14 amino acids. Germline-derived CDR1 and CDR2 are ENHRY and SYGVKD. The CDR3 nucleotides are TGTGCCATCAGTGAAGCGGGAGTTAGCTACGAGCAGTACTTC. It specifies CAISEAGVSYEQYF.

Only a few counts were recorded for this clonotype. The rearrangement links TRBV2 to TRBJ2-7; 8 bases fit TRBD2. V shed 7 bases, J shed 1 base, and the junction held 6 bases outside the gene matches. CDR3 length: 14 amino acids. CDR1 SNHLY and CDR2 FYNNEI come from the germline V gene. CDR3 residues: CASIASGRSYEQYF. CDR3 DNA: TGTGCCAGCATTGCAAGCGGGAGATCCTACGAGCAGTACTTC. Filled out from reference TRBV2 and TRBJ2-7, the complete variable domain reads EPEVTQTPSHQVTQMGQEVILRCVPISNHLYFYWYRQILGQKVEFLVSFYNNEISEKSEIFDDQFSVERPDGSNFTLKIRSTKLEDSAMYFCASIASGRSYEQYFGPGTRLTVT.

The chain's CDR3 is CASSPTGTGGYTF. Here the CDR3 DNA reads TGTGCCAGCAGCCCCACCGGGACAGGGGGCTACACCTTC. J is TRBJ1-2 and V is TRBV2; TRBD1 matches at 9 bases. Germline V gene data show CDR1 as SNHLY and CDR2 as FYNNEI. The CDR3 covers 13 residues. V shed 6 bases, J shed 8 bases, and the junction held 7 bases outside the gene matches. Full variable domain (outside the CDR3, taken from reference TRBV2 and TRBJ1-2): EPEVTQTPSHQVTQMGQEVILRCVPISNHLYFYWYRQILGQKVEFLVSFYNNEISEKSEIFDDQFSVERPDGSNFTLKIRSTKLEDSAMYFCASSPTGTGGYTFGSGTRLTVV.

The chain links TRBV2 to TRBJ2-5; 9 bases fit TRBD1. Trimming at V came to 4 bases and at J to 3 bases, leaving 0 bases not matched to a gene. This CDR3 has 13 residues. CDR1 and CDR2 (germline): SNHLY, FYNNEI. The CDR3 loop is CASSGTGEETQYF. The CDR3 DNA reads TGTGCCAGCAGTGGGACAGGGGAAGAGACCCAGTACTTC.

Notes on this clonotype: Its ends do not fully match the called genes, so a read error is possible. J is TRBJ2-7 and V is TRBV27, with 14 bases matching TRBD2. CDR3 size: 14 residues. The V gene's germline CDR1 is MNHEY and CDR2 SMNVEV (reference sequence). CDR3 loop: CASRQPGLAGEPSF. In nucleotides, the CDR3 is TGTGCCAGCAGACAACCGGGACTAGCGGGAGAACCTTCCTTC.

The gene calls are TRBV9 and TRBJ1-4, with D unclear. The CDR3 is 14 amino acids. Germline CDR1 reads SGDLS; CDR2 reads YYNGEE. V lost 2 bases and J 5 bases, leaving 10 bases between the germline ends. CDR3 amino acids: CASSVAGGNEKLFF. The CDR3, as DNA: TGTGCCAGCAGCGTTGCGGGAGGGAATGAAAAACTGTTTTTT.

This clonotype was found a few times. The CDR3, as DNA: TGTGCCAGCAGTTCCAGGGATTTGTACTATGGCTACACCTTC. This encodes CASSSRDLYYGYTF. This chain uses TRBV28 with TRBJ1-2, with D possibly matching TRBD1 (5 bases). Trimming took 4 bases from V and 3 from J, leaving 12 bases between them. This CDR3 region has 14 residues. Germline V gene sequence: CDR1 MDHEN, CDR2 SYDVKM.

This chain links TRBV6-1 with TRBJ2-5; TRBD1 matches 8 bases. Unmatched junction bases numbered 9, after V lost 2 bases and J lost 4 bases. This CDR3 has 16 residues. Germline V gene lookup returns CDR1 MNHNS and CDR2 SASEGT. For the CDR3, the DNA is TGTGCCAGCAGTGAACTCGACAGGGGAAGGGGAGAGACCCAGTACTTC. Residues: CASSELDRGRGETQYF.

The chain employs TRBV28 and TRBJ1-2; no reliable D call. Germline V gene lookup returns CDR1 MDHEN and CDR2 SYDVKM. CDR3 length equals 13 residues. Trimming took 3 bases from V and 2 from J, leaving 7 bases between them. The CDR3 DNA follows: TGTGCCAGCAGTTTTGGGCAGAACTATGGCTACACCTTC. Translated: CASSFGQNYGYTF.

The gene calls are TRBV11-2 and TRBJ1-1; D remains ambiguous. The CDR3 has 14 residues. Germline V gives CDR1 SGHAT, CDR2 FQNNGV. V lost 4 bases, J lost 3 bases, and 12 bases lay in between. CDR3 region: CASSSLRADTEAFF. CDR3 nucleotide sequence: TGTGCCAGCAGCTCCCTCCGGGCAGACACTGAAGCTTTCTTT.

The CDR3 is CSARSGIGQPQHF. CDR3 bases: TGCAGTGCCCGGTCTGGGATAGGGCAGCCCCAGCATTTT. The gene calls are TRBV20-1 and TRBJ1-5; D ambiguous. Trimming took 6 bases from V and 7 from J, leaving 16 bases between them. From germline, CDR1 is DFQATT and CDR2 SNEGSKA (reference sequence). This CDR3 contains 13 residues.

The rearrangement joins TRBV7-2 to TRBJ2-3; no reliable D call. CDR3 length equals 14 residues. The V gene lost 7 bases and the J gene lost 3 bases, with 14 bases spanning the gap. Germline CDR1 SGHTA, CDR2 FQGNSA. The CDR3 is CASTPRAVTDTQYF. The CDR3, as DNA: TGTGCCAGCACCCCCCGGGCGGTTACAGATACGCAGTATTTT.

The chain links TRBV20-1 to TRBJ2-2; D tentatively fits TRBD1 or TRBD2 (5 bases each). The CDR3 extends over 14 amino acids. The V end was cut by 6 bases, the J end by 2 bases, with 13 bases between. CDR1 and CDR2 from the germline V gene are DFQATT and SNEGSKA (reference sequence). This CDR3 is CSAGDGQNTGELFF. CDR3 coding DNA: TGCAGTGCCGGGGACGGCCAAAACACCGGGGAGCTGTTTTTT.

The chain combines TRBV10-3 with TRBJ2-5; D not certain. V dropped 3 bases and J dropped 5 bases, with 16 bases sitting between them. There are 15 residues in the CDR3. Germline values: CDR1 ENHRY, CDR2 SYGVKD. The CDR3 DNA reads as TGTGCCATCAGTGACAAGGACGCTCGGTCGGAGACCCAGTACTTC. This gives the protein CAISDKDARSETQYF.

This clonotype was seen just once. V and J are TRBV11-2 and TRBJ1-1; 8 bases are a match to TRBD1. Germline V gene data show CDR1 as SGHAT and CDR2 as FQNNGV. With V trimmed by 3 bases and J by 6 bases, 12 bases remained unmatched. This CDR3 spans 16 amino acids. The CDR3 DNA follows: TGTGCCAGCAGCTTTGCGACGACAGGGGCAGGGGCTGAAGCTTTCTTT. The encoded protein is CASSFATTGAGAEAFF.

The genes are TRBV27 and TRBJ2-1, with 8 bases identical to TRBD2. This CDR3 spans 18 amino acids. V dropped 5 bases and J dropped 0; count of bases not matched to a gene: 12. Germline V lookup: CDR1 MNHEY, CDR2 SMNVEV (reference sequence). CDR3 amino acids: CASSPTSGSYSSYNEQFF. In DNA form, the CDR3 reads TGTGCCAGCAGTCCAACTAGCGGATCTTACAGCTCCTACAATGAGCAGTTCTTC.

V and J are TRBV28 and TRBJ1-2, with 9 bases aligning to TRBD1. Germline assignment: CDR1 MDHEN and CDR2 SYDVKM. This CDR3 region has 14 residues. Losses at the gene ends were 5 bases for V and 4 bases for J; bases not matched to a gene: 5. The CDR3 DNA sequence: TGTGCCAGCAGTCGGGACAGGGCGTCCTATGGCTACACCTTC. This encodes CASSRDRASYGYTF.